Described below is a single T cell receptor (beta chain) sequence and its context. J was trimmed by 3 bases and V by 2 bases; bases with no gene match: 13. There are 17 residues in the CDR3. Looked up from germline, CDR1 is GTSNPN and CDR2 is SVGIG (reference sequence). This sample was taken from a study of cytomegalovirus exposure and HLA in healthy donors. Produced via immunoSEQ multiplex PCR; TCRdb's table is partial and in-frame only. Among about 240,000 clones listed, approximately 86% were seen once. The sequenced sample was PBMCs. The receptor was isolated from a woman aged 25 to 39 in good health and CMV-seropositive. This chain joins TRBV30 and TRBJ2-3; 8 positions agree with TRBD2. The CDR3: CAWSPPHGGRRTDTQYF. DNA for the CDR3: TGTGCCTGGAGTCCACCCCATGGCGGGAGGAGGACAGATACGCAGTATTTT.